The 9 T cell receptor beta chains below were found in one sample sequenced in a study of shared clonotypes between healthy human individuals. This table comes from immunoSEQ multiplex PCR, and its TCRdb copy is limited to in-frame clones, with some not included. The sample contains about 2.5 million clones, just under 95% of which appear only once. Sequencing input: naive CD4+ T cells from PBMCs. Subset reported: CD45RA+ positively selected. These receptor sequences come from a man aged 18 to 30 in good health. Some clones in this sample may be carry-over from other donors' samples.

The chain employs TRBV28 and TRBJ2-6; D is tentatively TRBD1 or TRBD2 (5 bases each). Germline V CDR1 and CDR2: MDHEN, SYDVKM. This CDR3 region has 17 residues. V dropped 2 bases and J dropped 0 bases, with 11 bases sitting between them. CDR3 loop: CASSLTGTPSGANVLTF. CDR3 sequence (DNA): TGTGCCAGCAGTTTAACGGGGACCCCCTCTGGGGCCAACGTCCTGACTTTC.

The V gene is TRBV4-1, the J gene TRBJ1-5; the match to TRBD1 covers 9 bases. With 9 bases clipped from V and 2 bases from J, the junction kept 20 bases outside the gene matches. Germline V gene lookup returns CDR1 MGHRA and CDR2 YSYEKL. This CDR3 region has 19 residues. CDR3 in amino acids: CASSTYLRTGEDGNQPQHF. CDR3 coding DNA: TGCGCCAGTTCTACCTACCTCCGGACAGGGGAAGACGGCAATCAGCCCCAGCATTTT.

The chain links TRBV28 to TRBJ1-1; no clear D. V gave up 5 bases and J gave up 4 bases, with 14 bases separating them. This CDR3 has 14 amino acids. The V gene's germline CDR1 is MDHEN and CDR2 SYDVKM. The CDR3 bases are TGTGCCAGCAGTATCAACCGAGGTGGCACTGAAGCTTTCTTT. It codes for CASSINRGGTEAFF.

The chain is built from TRBV28 and TRBJ1-3, with D possibly TRBD1 on 6 matching bases. The CDR3 totals 16 residues. Germline V gene data show CDR1 as MDHEN and CDR2 as SYDVKM. V lost 2 bases and J 0 bases, leaving 11 bases between the germline ends. CDR3 protein: CASSLAGVSSGNTIYF. The CDR3 nucleotides read TGTGCCAGCAGTTTAGCAGGGGTCAGCTCTGGAAACACCATATATTTT.

The CDR3 is CASSAQQGKGEAFF. As DNA, the CDR3 is TGTGCCAGCAGCGCTCAACAGGGGAAGGGTGAAGCTTTCTTT. The chain uses TRBV9 and TRBJ1-1, with 7 bases aligning to TRBD1. This CDR3 is 14 amino acids long. With V trimmed by 3 bases and J by 7 bases, 9 bases remained unmatched. Germline CDR1 and CDR2: SGDLS and YYNGEE.

The genes are TRBV7-9 and TRBJ2-7, with 12 bases that match TRBD2. Germline values: CDR1 SEHNR, CDR2 FQNEAQ (reference sequence). With 6 bases clipped from V and 3 bases from J, the junction kept 3 bases outside the gene matches. The CDR3 loop spans 14 amino acids. This CDR3 reads CASSRTSGNYEQYF. DNA for the CDR3: TGTGCCAGCAGTAGGACTAGCGGGAACTACGAGCAGTACTTC. Full variable domain (missing parts from reference TRBV7-9 and TRBJ2-7): DTGVSQNPRHKITKRGQNVTFRCDPISEHNRLYWYRQTLGQGPEFLTYFQNEAQLEKSRLLSDRFSAERPKGSFSTLEIQRTEQGDSAMYLCASSRTSGNYEQYFGPGTRLTVT.

V usage is TRBV6-5 and J usage is TRBJ2-7, with a possible D match to TRBD2 (5 bases). The CDR3 is made up of 15 amino acids. The ends were cut back, 6 bases at V and 1 base at J, with 16 bases in the middle. Germline-derived CDR1 and CDR2 are MNHEY and SVGAGI. The CDR3: CASSLGSGGSYEQYF. The CDR3 DNA reads as TGTGCCAGCAGCCTCGGGTCCGGAGGATCCTACGAGCAGTACTTC.

The chain employs TRBV7-9 and TRBJ1-4; 8 nucleotides match TRBD1. V was clipped by 1 base and J by 6 bases; unmatched bases: 10. The CDR3 runs 17 residues. Germline CDR1 and CDR2: SEHNR and FQNEAQ (reference sequence). CDR3: CASSLGTTGGRYEKLFF. CDR3 bases: TGTGCCAGCAGCTTAGGTACTACAGGGGGGCGCTATGAAAAACTGTTTTTT. Combining the CDR3 with reference TRBV7-9 and TRBJ1-4 gives the whole variable domain DTGVSQNPRHKITKRGQNVTFRCDPISEHNRLYWYRQTLGQGPEFLTYFQNEAQLEKSRLLSDRFSAERPKGSFSTLEIQRTEQGDSAMYLCASSLGTTGGRYEKLFFGSGTQLSVL.

DNA for the CDR3: TGCGCCAGCAGCCAAACCGGGACGAAGGGTAACATTCAGTACTTC. The encoded protein is CASSQTGTKGNIQYF. J is TRBJ2-4 and V is TRBV4-1, with D tentatively TRBD1 or TRBD2 (5 bases each). Trimming left V 2 bases short and J 7 bases short, with 15 bases between. Germline V gene lookup returns CDR1 MGHRA and CDR2 YSYEKL. The CDR3 sequence is 15 residues long.